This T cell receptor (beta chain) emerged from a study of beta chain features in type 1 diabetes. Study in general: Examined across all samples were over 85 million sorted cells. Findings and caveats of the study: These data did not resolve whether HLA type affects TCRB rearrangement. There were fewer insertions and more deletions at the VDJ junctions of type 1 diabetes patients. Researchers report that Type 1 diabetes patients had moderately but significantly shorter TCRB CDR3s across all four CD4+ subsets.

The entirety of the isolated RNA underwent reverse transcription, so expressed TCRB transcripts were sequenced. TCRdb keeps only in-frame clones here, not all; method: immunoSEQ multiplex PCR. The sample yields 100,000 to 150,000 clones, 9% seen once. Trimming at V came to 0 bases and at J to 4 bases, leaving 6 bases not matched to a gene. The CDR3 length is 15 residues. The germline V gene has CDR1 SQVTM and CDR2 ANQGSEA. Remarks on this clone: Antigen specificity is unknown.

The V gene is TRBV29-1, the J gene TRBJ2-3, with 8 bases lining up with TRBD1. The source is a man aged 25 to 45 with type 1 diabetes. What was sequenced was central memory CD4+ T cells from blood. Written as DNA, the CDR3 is TGCAGCGTTGAAGAGAGACTCAGGGGGCCAGATACGCAGTATTTT. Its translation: CSVEERLRGPDTQYF.